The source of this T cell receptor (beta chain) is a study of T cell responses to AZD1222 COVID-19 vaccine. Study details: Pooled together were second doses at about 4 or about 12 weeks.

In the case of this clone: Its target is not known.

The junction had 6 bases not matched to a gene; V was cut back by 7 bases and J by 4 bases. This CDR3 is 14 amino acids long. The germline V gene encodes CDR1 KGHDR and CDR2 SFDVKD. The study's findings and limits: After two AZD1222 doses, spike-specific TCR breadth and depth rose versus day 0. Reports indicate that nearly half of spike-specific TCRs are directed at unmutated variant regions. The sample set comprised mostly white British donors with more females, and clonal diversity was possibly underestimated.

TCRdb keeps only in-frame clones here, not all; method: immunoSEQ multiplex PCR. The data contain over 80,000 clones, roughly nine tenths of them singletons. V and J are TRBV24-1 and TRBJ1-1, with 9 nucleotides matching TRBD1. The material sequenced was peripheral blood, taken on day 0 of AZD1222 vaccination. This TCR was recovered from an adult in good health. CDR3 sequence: CATRRTGGGTEAFF. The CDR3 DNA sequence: TGTGCCACCAGAAGAACAGGGGGCGGCACTGAAGCTTTCTTT.